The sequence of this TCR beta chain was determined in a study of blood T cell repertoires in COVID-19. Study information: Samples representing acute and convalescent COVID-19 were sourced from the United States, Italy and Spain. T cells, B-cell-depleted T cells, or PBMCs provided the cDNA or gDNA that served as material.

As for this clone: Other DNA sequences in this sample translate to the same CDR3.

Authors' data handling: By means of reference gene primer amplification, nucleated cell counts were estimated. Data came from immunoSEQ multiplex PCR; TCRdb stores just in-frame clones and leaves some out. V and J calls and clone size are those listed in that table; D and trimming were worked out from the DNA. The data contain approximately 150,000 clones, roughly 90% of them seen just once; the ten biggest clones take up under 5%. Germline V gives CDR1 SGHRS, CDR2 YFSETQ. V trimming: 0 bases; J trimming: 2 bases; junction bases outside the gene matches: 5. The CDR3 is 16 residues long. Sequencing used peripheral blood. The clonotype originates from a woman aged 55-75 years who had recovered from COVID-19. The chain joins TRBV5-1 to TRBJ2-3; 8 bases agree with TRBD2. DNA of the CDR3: TGCGCCAGCAGCTTGGCTTCGCGGGGGGACACAGATACGCAGTATTTT. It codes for CASSLASRGDTDTQYF.